The 4 T cell receptor beta chains listed next were all sequenced from one sample in a study of molecular identifiers for immune sequencing clone quantification. TCRdb reprocessed the PCR reads with MiXCR, giving one entry per CDR3 protein. The sample lists over 550,000 distinct CDR3 sequences, about 25% occurring once. The specimen was naive CD8+ T cells from blood, with Jurkat cell RNA spiked in. This sample's subset: FACS-sorted CD8+CD4-CCR7+CD45RA+ naive T cells. These receptors were obtained from a human donor in good health. Some libraries in this study had Jurkat cell RNA spiked in.

The sample holds a few counts of this clonotype. The chain employs TRBV6-4 and TRBJ1-5; 8 bases agree with TRBD1. V gave up 1 base and J gave up 1 base; unmatched junction bases: 3. Germline loops: CDR1 MRHNA, CDR2 SNTAGT. The CDR3 runs 16 residues. The CDR3 coding sequence is TGTGCCAGCAGTGACTGGACAGGGTGGAGCAATCAGCCCCAGCATTTT. It yields the protein CASSDWTGWSNQPQHF.

This clonotype was recorded many times. The chain links TRBV13 to TRBJ2-3; no reliable D call. Trimming removed 0 bases at V and 6 bases at J, with 22 bases between. CDR3 length: 18 amino acids. From germline, CDR1 is PRHDT and CDR2 FYEKMQ (reference sequence). CDR3 residues: CASSLGGLSSDLKDTQYF. The CDR3 DNA reads as TGTGCCAGCAGCTTAGGCGGCTTGTCGAGCGACCTGAAGGATACGCAGTATTTT.

The J gene is TRBJ2-3, the V gene TRBV24-1; TRBD2 agrees at 7 bases. Germline assignment: CDR1 KGHDR and CDR2 SFDVKD. V was pared by 8 bases and J by 0 bases, with 1 base of the junction left unmatched. CDR3 size: 13 residues. CDR3 protein: CATKAGSTDTQYF. CDR3 DNA: TGTGCCACCAAAGCGGGAAGCACAGATACGCAGTATTTT.

This clonotype has at least ten counts. This sequence joins TRBV30 and TRBJ2-7, with D unclear. The CDR3 consists of 11 residues. Germline values: CDR1 GTSNPN, CDR2 SVGIG (reference sequence). V shed 1 base and J shed 5 bases, with 6 bases lying between them. The CDR3, as DNA: TGTGCCTGGAGTGATGGGGACGAGCAGTACTTC. Translation gives CAWSDGDEQYF.